Presented here are 23 T cell receptor beta chains from one specimen sequenced in a study of T cell responses to AZD1222 COVID-19 vaccine (TCRdb year 2021). The library was built by means of the immunoSEQ multiplex PCR assay. This immuneACCESS table, as held by TCRdb, lists in-frame sequences with V and J called but not all clones. Of the missing ones, under half trace to an unresolved V gene in checked studies; the others have no known cause. The sample profile shows around 160,000 clones; 90% to 95% of them were found once. The ten largest account for about 1.9% of the sample. The meaning of the sample's time point label: baseline before first vaccination. The sample consisted of peripheral blood, taken on day 0 of AZD1222 vaccination. These receptor sequences come from an adult in good health.

This sequence joins TRBV5-6 and TRBJ2-6; TRBD1 might be the D (6 bases). Germline CDR1 SGHDT, CDR2 YYEEEE. V was clipped by 0 bases and J by 0 bases, with 13 bases between them. The CDR3 is made up of 18 amino acids. The CDR3 DNA reads TGTGCCAGCAGCTTGGGAGCAGGGGTCATCTCTGGGGCCAACGTCCTGACTTTC. It specifies CASSLGAGVISGANVLTF.

The J gene is TRBJ2-7, the V gene TRBV7-2, with 7 bases identical to TRBD2. Unmatched junction bases numbered 10, after V lost 6 bases and J lost 2 bases. The CDR3 length is 15 residues. Germline lookup yields CDR1 SGHTA and CDR2 FQGNSA. The CDR3 is CASSSERGRTYEQYF. The CDR3 DNA reads TGTGCCAGCAGTTCGGAGCGGGGACGGACCTACGAGCAGTACTTC.

V usage is TRBV5-4 and J usage is TRBJ2-3; the match to TRBD2 covers 9 bases. Unmatched junction bases numbered 12, after V lost 3 bases and J lost 4 bases. From germline, CDR1 is SGHNT and CDR2 YYREEE (reference sequence). The CDR3 is 17 amino acids. The CDR3 DNA follows: TGTGCCAGCAGCTGGCGGACTGGCGGGGGGGTAGCAGATACGCAGTATTTT. This encodes CASSWRTGGGVADTQYF. The full variable domain, in which reference TRBV5-4 and TRBJ2-3 provide the parts outside the CDR3, is ETGVTQSPTHLIKTRGQQVTLRCSSQSGHNTVSWYQQALGQGPQFIFQYYREEENGRGNFPPRFSGLQFPNYSSELNVNALELDDSALYLCASSWRTGGGVADTQYFGPGTRLTVL.

The V gene is TRBV5-4, the J gene TRBJ1-6, with D perhaps TRBD1 (5 bases). The ends were cut back, 4 bases at V and 3 bases at J, with 17 bases in the middle. This CDR3 region has 17 residues. The germline gives CDR1 SGHNT, CDR2 YYREEE (reference sequence). The chain's CDR3 is CASSPRGQGGYNSPLHF. In DNA, the CDR3 is TGTGCCAGCAGCCCCCGGGGCCAGGGCGGCTATAATTCACCCCTCCACTTT.

V usage is TRBV7-6 and J usage is TRBJ1-5; no reliable D call. V was trimmed by 1 base and J by 8 bases, leaving 12 bases between them. Per germline, CDR1 SGHVS and CDR2 FNYEAQ. The CDR3 sequence is 14 residues long. CDR3 protein: CASSLVADYKPQHF. Written as DNA, the CDR3 is TGTGCCAGCAGCTTAGTGGCGGACTATAAGCCCCAGCATTTT. The full variable domain, rest sourced from reference TRBV7-6 and TRBJ1-5, is GAGVSQSPRYKVTKRGQDVALRCDPISGHVSLYWYRQALGQGPEFLTYFNYEAQQDKSGLPNDRFSAERPEGSISTLTIQRTEQRDSAMYRCASSLVADYKPQHFGDGTRLSIL.

The J gene is TRBJ2-1, the V gene TRBV19, with TRBD2 identical over 9 bases. The J segment lost 2 bases and the V segment lost 5 bases, leaving 10 bases of the junction unmatched. CDR1 and CDR2 from the germline V gene are LNHDA and SQIVND (reference sequence). There are 17 residues in the CDR3. CDR3 DNA sequence: TGTGCCAGTAGTCACCGCCCCTCTAGCGGGACCTACAATGAGCAGTTCTTC. Translation: CASSHRPSSGTYNEQFF. Based on the CDR3 plus reference TRBV19 and TRBJ2-1, the full variable domain is DGGITQSPKYLFRKEGQNVTLSCEQNLNHDAMYWYRQDPGQGLRLIYYSQIVNDFQKGDIAEGYSVSREKKESFPLTVTSAQKNPTAFYLCASSHRPSSGTYNEQFFGPGTRLTVL.

This clone has just one count. The CDR3 here is CASSKLPGQGLEQYF. In DNA form, the CDR3 reads TGTGCCAGCAGTAAACTTCCGGGACAGGGCCTCGAGCAGTACTTC. The chain couples TRBV6-4 to TRBJ2-7; 9 nucleotides agree with TRBD1. J was trimmed by 6 bases and V by 5 bases; bases with no gene match: 11. Germline V gene data show CDR1 as MRHNA and CDR2 as SNTAGT. CDR3 length: 15 amino acids.

V and J are TRBV10-3 and TRBJ1-1; D unresolved. The CDR3 has 14 amino acids. From germline, CDR1 is ENHRY and CDR2 SYGVKD. Trimming took 2 bases from V and 3 from J, leaving 10 bases between them. CDR3 residues: CAISEHGRDTEAFF. The CDR3 nucleotides read TGTGCCATCAGTGAGCATGGGAGAGACACTGAAGCTTTCTTT.

The chain employs TRBV5-6 and TRBJ1-4, with D possibly matching TRBD1 (6 bases). The CDR3 consists of 15 residues. The germline V gene encodes CDR1 SGHDT and CDR2 YYEEEE. Trimming left V 1 base short and J 7 bases short, with 14 bases between. The CDR3 loop reads CASSLLQGSSEKLFF. The CDR3 nucleotides are TGTGCCAGCAGCTTGTTGCAGGGGTCGAGTGAAAAACTGTTTTTT.

The chain recombines TRBV19 with TRBJ2-1; D unresolved. Per germline, CDR1 LNHDA and CDR2 SQIVND (reference sequence). The V end was cut by 7 bases, the J end by 0 bases, with 7 bases between. The CDR3 is made up of 13 amino acids. The CDR3 sequence: CASTPDSYNEQFF. CDR3 DNA sequence: TGTGCCAGTACCCCGGACTCCTACAATGAGCAGTTCTTC.

This clone was seen only once. The chain combines TRBV9 with TRBJ2-7; maybe TRBD1 (7 bases). The CDR3 contains 14 residues. V lost 0 bases and J 5 bases, leaving 12 bases between the germline ends. Germline V gene data show CDR1 as SGDLS and CDR2 as YYNGEE. The CDR3 sequence: CASSVGGGGNEQYF. CDR3 coding DNA: TGTGCCAGCAGCGTAGGAGGGGGCGGGAACGAGCAGTACTTC. The full variable domain, in which reference TRBV9 and TRBJ2-7 provide the parts outside the CDR3, is DSGVTQTPKHLITATGQRVTLRCSPRSGDLSVYWYQQSLDQGLQFLIQYYNGEERAKGNILERFSAQQFPDLHSELNLSSLELGDSALYFCASSVGGGGNEQYFGPGTRLTVT.

This clone was detected once. The chain is built from TRBV9 and TRBJ1-2; unclear D gene. The V and J ends lost 7 bases and 4 bases respectively, with 8 bases between them. The CDR3 runs 11 residues. Germline lookup yields CDR1 SGDLS and CDR2 YYNGEE. CDR3 residues: CASSTSYGYTF. CDR3 sequence (DNA): TGTGCCAGCTCTACCTCCTATGGCTACACCTTC. The whole variable domain, filled in from reference TRBV9 and TRBJ1-2, reads DSGVTQTPKHLITATGQRVTLRCSPRSGDLSVYWYQQSLDQGLQFLIQYYNGEERAKGNILERFSAQQFPDLHSELNLSSLELGDSALYFCASSTSYGYTFGSGTRLTVV.

This rearrangement joins TRBV6-5 to TRBJ1-2, with a weak D call TRBD1 (6 bases). The CDR3 is 14 residues long. In germline, CDR1 is MNHEY, CDR2 SVGAGI. V lost 6 bases to trimming and J lost 2 bases, with 13 bases between them. CDR3 protein: CASSRGQANYGYTF. The CDR3 nucleotides are TGTGCCAGCAGCAGGGGACAAGCCAACTATGGCTACACCTTC.

This clone was observed a single time. The chain couples TRBV7-9 to TRBJ2-1, with 7 nucleotides matching TRBD2. The CDR3 is 13 amino acids. Germline trimming cut 1 base from V and 12 bases from J; bases unmatched to any gene: 6. Germline V gives CDR1 SEHNR, CDR2 FQNEAQ (reference sequence). The CDR3 coding sequence is TGTGCCAGCAGCTTAGGGGAGGGCAGCTCGCAGTTCTTC. Amino acids: CASSLGEGSSQFF.

The chain couples TRBV19 to TRBJ2-3; 7 bases are a match to TRBD2. V lost 4 bases, J lost 15 bases, and 13 bases stayed unmatched. Germline values: CDR1 LNHDA, CDR2 SQIVND (reference sequence). This CDR3 is 13 amino acids long. CDR3 protein: CASSSASGRASYF. CDR3 in DNA: TGTGCCAGTAGTAGCGCTAGCGGAAGAGCCTCATATTTT. Drawing the rest from reference TRBV19 and TRBJ2-3, the complete variable domain is DGGITQSPKYLFRKEGQNVTLSCEQNLNHDAMYWYRQDPGQGLRLIYYSQIVNDFQKGDIAEGYSVSREKKESFPLTVTSAQKNPTAFYLCASSSASGRASYFGPGTRLTVL.

The genes are TRBV11-2 and TRBJ2-1; D perhaps matches TRBD1 (6 bases). CDR1 is SGHAT and CDR2 is FQNNGV in the germline V gene. The ends were cut back, 2 bases at V and 8 bases at J, with 13 bases in the middle. This CDR3 spans 14 amino acids. CDR3 nucleotides: TGTGCCAGCAGCTTATACAGGGATGAGGATGAGCAGTTCTTC. Residues: CASSLYRDEDEQFF.

This clone was counted a single time. The genes are TRBV7-3 and TRBJ1-1; tentatively, D is TRBD1 (5 bases). Germline lookup yields CDR1 SGHTA and CDR2 FQGTGA. The CDR3 length is 15 residues. Between the trimmed V and J ends, which lost 1 base and 1 base, there was a span of 10 bases. The CDR3 region is CASSLNGRANTEAFF. For the CDR3, the DNA is TGTGCCAGCAGCTTAAACGGCAGGGCGAACACTGAAGCTTTCTTT. Full variable domain (missing parts from reference TRBV7-3 and TRBJ1-1): GAGVSQTPSNKVTEKGKYVELRCDPISGHTALYWYRQSLGQGPEFLIYFQGTGAADDSGLPNDRFFAVRPEGSVSTLKIQRTERGDSAVYLCASSLNGRANTEAFFGQGTRLTVV.

This clone was detected once. The V gene is TRBV19, the J gene TRBJ1-1, with 10 bases lining up with TRBD1. The CDR3 sequence is 15 residues long. Looked up from germline, CDR1 is LNHDA and CDR2 is SQIVND (reference sequence). The V segment lost 11 bases and the J segment 5 bases; nucleotides outside the gene matches: 14. CDR3 sequence: CAGKRTGGHDTEAFF. The CDR3 DNA follows: TGTGCCGGGAAAAGGACAGGGGGTCATGATACTGAAGCTTTCTTT. Together with reference TRBV19 and TRBJ1-1, the CDR3 gives the full variable domain: DGGITQSPKYLFRKEGQNVTLSCEQNLNHDAMYWYRQDPGQGLRLIYYSQIVNDFQKGDIAEGYSVSREKKESFPLTVTSAQKNPTAFYLCAGKRTGGHDTEAFFGQGTRLTVV.

The rearrangement uses TRBV9 and TRBJ2-3, with D perhaps TRBD2 (6 bases). The CDR3 runs to 15 residues. From germline, CDR1 is SGDLS and CDR2 YYNGEE. V was cut by 0 bases and J by 4 bases, with 12 bases left in between. The CDR3 here is CASSVGVRESDTQYF. The CDR3 region has the DNA TGTGCCAGCAGCGTAGGGGTCCGGGAGTCAGATACGCAGTATTTT.

On this clone itself: The sample contains more than one DNA sequence encoding this CDR3. The gene calls are TRBV6-5 and TRBJ1-2, with TRBD1 matching over 7 bases. After removal of 6 bases from V and 2 bases from J, the junction contained 0 bases not matched to a gene. The CDR3 consists of 12 residues. The germline V gene encodes CDR1 MNHEY and CDR2 SVGAGI. CDR3 coding DNA: TGTGCCAGCAGACAGGGGAACTATGGCTACACCTTC. This codes for CASRQGNYGYTF.

V and J are TRBV9 and TRBJ1-2, with a possible D match to TRBD1 (5 bases). The CDR3 has 14 residues. Trimming removed 3 bases at V and 4 bases at J, with 13 bases between. Germline-derived CDR1 and CDR2 are SGDLS and YYNGEE. The CDR3 loop reads CASSEQGRSYGYTF. The DNA for the CDR3 is TGTGCCAGCAGCGAGCAGGGAAGGAGCTATGGCTACACCTTC.

The count of this clone is one. V and J are TRBV19 and TRBJ1-2; D may be TRBD1 (5 bases). Trimming removed 10 bases at V and 1 base at J, with 13 bases between. The germline gives CDR1 LNHDA, CDR2 SQIVND (reference sequence). The CDR3 is 13 amino acids. The DNA of the CDR3 is TGTGCCACTGGGACGGAACTTAACTATGGCTACACCTTC. This translates into CATGTELNYGYTF.

This clone came up once. The chain joins TRBV5-1 to TRBJ2-5; tentatively, D is TRBD1 (6 bases). The CDR3 covers 15 residues. In germline, CDR1 is SGHRS, CDR2 YFSETQ. V lost 1 base to trimming and J lost 1 base, with 11 bases between them. The chain's CDR3 is CASSLSGTLQETQYF. The CDR3 coding sequence is TGCGCCAGCAGCTTGTCTGGGACACTCCAAGAGACCCAGTACTTC.